A single sample gave rise to the 21 T cell receptor beta chains below, sequenced in a study of cytomegalovirus exposure and HLA in healthy donors. The PCR contained 60 Vbeta and 13 Jbeta primers. The method was immunoSEQ multiplex PCR; TCRdb's version includes in-frame clones alone and lacks a portion of them. The table includes 150,000 to 200,000 clones, 68% detected once. The sequencing sample was made of PBMCs. These receptors were collected from a woman aged 18-30 years in good health and CMV-seropositive.

This clone was seen once. The chain uses TRBV14 and TRBJ1-1; 11 bases match TRBD1. Germline V gene lookup returns CDR1 SGHDN and CDR2 FVKESK. V shed 4 bases, J shed 1 base, and the junction held 11 bases outside the gene matches. This CDR3 comprises 18 residues. The CDR3: CASSLRTGGERRNTEAFF. The CDR3 DNA follows: TGTGCCAGCAGCCTTCGGACAGGGGGCGAAAGGAGGAACACTGAAGCTTTCTTT.

The chain carries TRBV19 and TRBJ2-1; 8 bases line up with TRBD2. This CDR3 contains 15 residues. Germline V lookup: CDR1 LNHDA, CDR2 SQIVND (reference sequence). J gave up 10 bases and V 0 bases, and 8 bases lay outside the gene matches. DNA for the CDR3: TGTGCCAGTAGTATAGACAAAGCGGGGGCGAGAGAGCAGTTCTTC. It encodes CASSIDKAGAREQFF.

The chain has TRBV27 and TRBJ2-7, with a tentative D call TRBD1 (6 bases). The CDR3 contains 15 residues. Germline V gene lookup returns CDR1 MNHEY and CDR2 SMNVEV (reference sequence). The germline V and J ends were trimmed by 3 bases and 5 bases, with 17 bases remaining between them. Written as DNA, the CDR3 is TGTGCCAGCAGTTTTCGGCAGGGGAAGTTTAACGAGCAGTACTTC. As protein: CASSFRQGKFNEQYF.

This chain joins TRBV14 and TRBJ2-1; 7 positions agree with TRBD1. Unmatched junction bases numbered 9, after V lost 0 bases and J lost 4 bases. The CDR3 loop spans 17 amino acids. Germline CDR1 reads SGHDN; CDR2 reads FVKESK. The CDR3 nucleotides read TGTGCCAGCAGCCAAGATCAGGGGGTCGGCCTGTACAATGAGCAGTTCTTC. This translates into CASSQDQGVGLYNEQFF.

The gene calls are TRBV2 and TRBJ1-1; the match to TRBD1 covers 9 bases. Germline CDR1 and CDR2: SNHLY and FYNNEI. With 2 bases clipped from V and 3 bases from J, the junction kept 1 base outside the gene matches. This CDR3 contains 14 residues. CDR3 loop: CASSERDRDTEAFF. The CDR3 nucleotides read TGTGCCAGCAGTGAACGGGACAGGGACACTGAAGCTTTCTTT.

V usage is TRBV2 and J usage is TRBJ2-3; the match to TRBD2 covers 7 bases. Germline CDR1 reads SNHLY; CDR2 reads FYNNEI. The length of the CDR3 is 12 residues. In nucleotides, the CDR3 is TGTGCTTCGGCGGGGGAGACAGATACGCAGTATTTT. Translating gives CASAGETDTQYF.

The chain recombines TRBV15 with TRBJ2-4, with D possibly TRBD1 on 5 matching bases. Between the trimmed V and J ends, which lost 5 bases and 2 bases, there was a span of 22 bases. CDR1 is LNHNV, CDR2 YYDKDF, per germline (reference sequence). The CDR3 is 18 amino acids. CDR3 sequence reads: CATSPQGIPSFTKNIQYF. The CDR3 DNA reads as TGTGCCACCAGCCCTCAGGGAATCCCATCTTTTACCAAAAACATTCAGTACTTC.

The chain links TRBV19 to TRBJ1-5, with TRBD1 identical over 8 bases. The CDR3 is 16 amino acids. V trimming: 0 bases; J trimming: 4 bases; junction bases outside the gene matches: 5. CDR1 is LNHDA and CDR2 is SQIVND in the germline V gene (reference sequence). The CDR3 protein is CASSIDGTGRNQPQHF. CDR3 DNA sequence: TGTGCCAGTAGTATAGACGGGACAGGAAGAAATCAGCCCCAGCATTTT.

The CDR3 sequence: CAISESGGDPGTQYF. The CDR3 coding sequence is TGTGCCATCAGTGAAAGCGGGGGGGATCCCGGTACGCAGTATTTT. V and J are TRBV10-3 and TRBJ2-3, with 10 positions matching TRBD2. Germline-derived CDR1 and CDR2 are ENHRY and SYGVKD. Trimming at V came to 3 bases and at J to 8 bases, leaving 8 bases not matched to a gene. The length of the CDR3 is 15 residues.

This sequence joins TRBV6-1 and TRBJ2-7; the match to TRBD1 covers 9 bases. Germline assignment: CDR1 MNHNS and CDR2 SASEGT. CDR3 size: 14 residues. V was pared by 7 bases and J by 3 bases, with 7 bases of the junction left unmatched. The CDR3 bases are TGTGCCAGCAAGCTGACAGGGGGAAACTACGAGCAGTACTTC. It specifies CASKLTGGNYEQYF.

This clone was picked up a small number of times. The chain recombines TRBV9 with TRBJ2-5, with TRBD1 as a possible D gene (7 bases). Germline V gene data show CDR1 as SGDLS and CDR2 as YYNGEE. This CDR3 has 15 residues. The germline V and J ends were trimmed by 4 bases and 2 bases, with 15 bases remaining between them. DNA of the CDR3: TGTGCCAGCAGCCCAGGGGGGCAGGATCAAGAGACCCAGTACTTC. This sequence encodes CASSPGGQDQETQYF.

The J gene is TRBJ1-6, the V gene TRBV6-1; D may be TRBD1 (6 bases). Germline CDR1 reads MNHNS; CDR2 reads SASEGT. The CDR3 totals 14 residues. V was cut by 8 bases and J by 8 bases, with 16 bases left in between. This CDR3 is CASFPGTHDSPLHF. In DNA form, the CDR3 reads TGTGCCAGCTTCCCCGGGACACATGATTCACCCCTCCACTTT.

This clone occurred once. V usage is TRBV30 and J usage is TRBJ1-5; TRBD1 is a possible D gene (5 bases). This CDR3 has 14 residues. Trimming stripped 1 base from V and 3 bases from J, with 10 bases between. CDR1 is GTSNPN and CDR2 is SVGIG in the germline V gene (reference sequence). DNA for the CDR3: TGTGCCTGGAGTGCAGGGCAGCCCAATCAGCCCCAGCATTTT. Its protein product is CAWSAGQPNQPQHF.

This clone was seen once. The chain recombines TRBV5-4 with TRBJ2-1, with D possibly being TRBD1 (5 bases). Germline CDR1 reads SGHNT; CDR2 reads YYREEE (reference sequence). V was trimmed by 1 base and J by 0 bases, leaving 11 bases between them. This CDR3 has 16 residues. In DNA, the CDR3 is TGTGCCAGCAGCTTGCGGACAATTAGCTCCTACAATGAGCAGTTCTTC. It is translated as CASSLRTISSYNEQFF.

CDR3 bases: TGCGCCAGCAGAAAAAACAGGGCGAACACTGAAGCTTTCTTT. Translation gives CASRKNRANTEAFF. The J gene is TRBJ1-1, the V gene TRBV5-1; D possibly corresponds to TRBD1 (6 bases). Germline lookup yields CDR1 SGHRS and CDR2 YFSETQ. V was cut by 5 bases and J by 1 base, with 12 bases left in between. The CDR3 runs to 14 residues.

As DNA, the CDR3 is TGTGCCAGCCGAAAATTAGGGGGCGCCTACGAGCAGTACTTC. As protein: CASRKLGGAYEQYF. The chain links TRBV28 to TRBJ2-7; 7 bases are a match to TRBD1. From germline, CDR1 is MDHEN and CDR2 SYDVKM. This CDR3 contains 14 residues. The V segment lost 8 bases and the J segment 2 bases; nucleotides outside the gene matches: 9. The full variable domain, in which reference TRBV28 and TRBJ2-7 provide the parts outside the CDR3, is DVKVTQSSRYLVKRTGEKVFLECVQDMDHENMFWYRQDPGLGLRLIYFSYDVKMKEKGDIPEGYSVSREKKERFSLILESASTNQTSMYLCASRKLGGAYEQYFGPGTRLTVT.

In its sample, this clone was seen once. V and J are TRBV20-1 and TRBJ2-7; D unresolved. The CDR3 contains 10 residues. Germline V CDR1 and CDR2: DFQATT, SNEGSKA (reference sequence). V was clipped by 4 bases and J by 4 bases, with 5 bases between them. DNA for the CDR3: TGCAGTGCTATTGAGTACGAGCAGTACTTC. Translated, it gives CSAIEYEQYF.

The rearrangement joins TRBV7-9 to TRBJ1-1, with TRBD1 identical over 8 bases. Germline V gives CDR1 SEHNR, CDR2 FQNEAQ (reference sequence). The J segment lost 5 bases and the V segment lost 5 bases, leaving 16 bases of the junction unmatched. This CDR3 region has 17 residues. The CDR3 loop reads CASSAQPGQGARTEAFF. CDR3 sequence (DNA): TGTGCCAGCAGCGCGCAACCCGGGCAGGGGGCGAGGACTGAAGCTTTCTTT.

CDR3 loop: CAWSVSGFEQFF. The CDR3 DNA is TGTGCCTGGAGTGTTAGCGGGTTTGAGCAGTTCTTC. The chain combines TRBV30 with TRBJ2-1; 7 bases agree with TRBD2. The CDR3 has 12 residues. Germline trimming cut 0 bases from V and 9 bases from J; bases unmatched to any gene: 2. CDR1 is GTSNPN, CDR2 SVGIG, per germline (reference sequence).

V is TRBV5-1 and J is TRBJ1-6; 8 bases fit TRBD1. V lost 4 bases and J lost 8; bases outside the gene matches: 11. This CDR3 is 16 amino acids long. In germline, CDR1 is SGHRS, CDR2 YFSETQ. The CDR3 region is CASSPTPDRADSPLHF. The CDR3 nucleotides are TGCGCCAGCAGCCCGACCCCGGACAGGGCGGATTCACCCCTCCACTTT.

The chain couples TRBV2 to TRBJ2-7, with a possible D match to TRBD1 (6 bases). In germline, CDR1 is SNHLY, CDR2 FYNNEI. V was clipped by 6 bases and J by 7 bases, with 10 bases between them. The CDR3 length is 11 residues. The CDR3 DNA is TGTGCCAGCAGCCCCCAGGGGGAGCAGTACTTC. It encodes CASSPQGEQYF. The complete variable domain, with remaining parts taken from reference TRBV2 and TRBJ2-7, reads EPEVTQTPSHQVTQMGQEVILRCVPISNHLYFYWYRQILGQKVEFLVSFYNNEISEKSEIFDDQFSVERPDGSNFTLKIRSTKLEDSAMYFCASSPQGEQYFGPGTRLTVT.